Included here is one T cell receptor beta chain sequence, with context. The record originates from a study of response to subunit inactivated influenza vaccine. The ends were cut back, 4 bases at V and 6 bases at J, with 17 bases in the middle. Germline loops: CDR1 SGHRS, CDR2 YFSETQ. This CDR3 is built from 14 residues. A single record per CDR3 protein comes from TCRdb applying MiXCR to the RT-PCR reads. The sample yields hundreds of thousands of distinct CDR3 sequences, roughly 23% seen once. This specimen was CD4+ T cells sorted from PBMCs, taken about 5 days after vaccination. V and J are TRBV5-1 and TRBJ2-7; D gene ambiguous. The sequence derives from a man aged 45-60 years who received an inactivated influenza vaccine. CDR3 in amino acids: CASSLFVQAGEQYF. The CDR3 nucleotides read TGCGCCAGCAGCCTTTTCGTTCAGGCTGGCGAGCAGTACTTC.